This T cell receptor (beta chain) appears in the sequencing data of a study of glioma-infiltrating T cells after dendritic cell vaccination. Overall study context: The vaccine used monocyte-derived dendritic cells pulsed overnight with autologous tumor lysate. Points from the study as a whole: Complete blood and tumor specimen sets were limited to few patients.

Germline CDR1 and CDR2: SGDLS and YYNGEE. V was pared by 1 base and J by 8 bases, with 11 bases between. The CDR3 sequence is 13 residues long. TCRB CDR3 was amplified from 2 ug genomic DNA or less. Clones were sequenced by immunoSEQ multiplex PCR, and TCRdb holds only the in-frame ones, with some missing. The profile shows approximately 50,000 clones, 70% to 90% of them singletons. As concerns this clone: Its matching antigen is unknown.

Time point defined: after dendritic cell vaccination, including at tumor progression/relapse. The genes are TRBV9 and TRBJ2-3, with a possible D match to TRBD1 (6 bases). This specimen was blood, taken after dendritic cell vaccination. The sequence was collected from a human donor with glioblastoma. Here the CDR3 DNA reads TGTGCCAGCAGCGTACAGGGGCAGGGTACGCAGTATTTT. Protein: CASSVQGQGTQYF.